These 27 T cell receptor beta chains were sequenced from one sample in a study of cytomegalovirus exposure and HLA in healthy donors. PCR involved 60 Vbeta and 13 Jbeta primers. TCRdb keeps only in-frame clones here, not all; method: immunoSEQ multiplex PCR. The sample includes 150,000 to 200,000 clones, roughly four fifths seen only once; the top ten take about 4%. The sample comprised PBMCs. All receptors come from a man aged 45 to 65 in good health and CMV-seropositive.

V is TRBV7-9 and J is TRBJ2-2; weak D call: TRBD2 (6 bases). Germline-derived CDR1 and CDR2 are SEHNR and FQNEAQ (reference sequence). The CDR3 loop spans 17 amino acids. V lost 2 bases, J lost 2 bases, and 15 bases lay in between. For the CDR3, the DNA is TGTGCCAGCAGCTTAAAGGTGGGGGGTTTCAACACCGGGGAGCTGTTTTTT. This codes for CASSLKVGGFNTGELFF.

The V and J genes are TRBV19 and TRBJ1-5, with 12 bases lining up with TRBD1. The CDR3 loop spans 16 amino acids. Germline trimming cut 8 bases from V and 5 bases from J; bases unmatched to any gene: 10. Germline V gene data show CDR1 as LNHDA and CDR2 as SQIVND (reference sequence). The DNA for the CDR3 is TGTGCCAGTGAGGGTGGGGACAGGGGGCTAGATCAGCCCCAGCATTTT. Protein product: CASEGGDRGLDQPQHF.

This chain connects TRBV19 to TRBJ2-7, with a tentative D call TRBD2 (5 bases). This CDR3 comprises 13 residues. Trimming shortened V by 2 bases and J by 6 bases, and 11 bases separated the two germline ends. Germline assignment: CDR1 LNHDA and CDR2 SQIVND (reference sequence). CDR3 loop: CASSIFEGGEQYF. CDR3 nucleotides: TGTGCCAGTAGTATATTTGAGGGTGGCGAGCAGTACTTC.

The V gene is TRBV5-1, the J gene TRBJ1-5, with a possible D match to TRBD1 (6 bases). Germline CDR1 SGHRS, CDR2 YFSETQ. Trimming removed 7 bases at V and 0 bases at J, with 8 bases between. The length of the CDR3 is 13 residues. CDR3 protein: CASWTVSNQPQHF. The CDR3 DNA reads TGCGCCAGCTGGACAGTTAGCAATCAGCCCCAGCATTTT.

This rearrangement joins TRBV5-4 to TRBJ1-1, with 10 bases fitting TRBD1. Germline CDR1 reads SGHNT; CDR2 reads YYREEE (reference sequence). CDR3 size: 16 residues. The trim removed 2 bases at V and 11 bases at J, leaving 15 bases unmatched. CDR3 DNA sequence: TGTGCCAGCAGCTTCCGCGGGACAGGGGTAATGCAGGGGGCTTTCTTT. This encodes CASSFRGTGVMQGAFF.

The chain uses TRBV25-1 and TRBJ2-1, with a weak D call TRBD2 (6 bases). CDR1 is MGHDK, CDR2 SYGVNS, per germline. This CDR3 has 15 residues. Between the trimmed V and J ends, which lost 4 bases and 5 bases, there was a span of 15 bases. The CDR3 loop is CASSAPGLVNNEQFF. CDR3 sequence (DNA): TGTGCCAGCAGTGCCCCGGGACTGGTTAACAATGAGCAGTTCTTC.

The J gene is TRBJ2-5, the V gene TRBV7-9; 8 bases match TRBD1. V dropped 9 bases and J dropped 3; count of bases not matched to a gene: 12. The germline V gene has CDR1 SEHNR and CDR2 FQNEAQ (reference sequence). This CDR3 spans 15 amino acids. The CDR3 protein is CARLGDRLWEETQYF. Written as DNA, the CDR3 is TGTGCCAGACTCGGGGACAGGCTCTGGGAAGAGACCCAGTACTTC.

The V gene is TRBV5-1, the J gene TRBJ1-1, with 7 bases identical to TRBD1. The CDR3 consists of 14 residues. CDR1 is SGHRS and CDR2 is YFSETQ in the germline V gene. The junction had 5 bases not matched to a gene; V was cut back by 4 bases and J by 2 bases. The chain's CDR3 is CASSQGTVNTEAFF. As DNA, the CDR3 is TGCGCCAGCAGCCAAGGGACAGTTAACACTGAAGCTTTCTTT.

Concerning this clone itself: The junction differs from germline at one of its ends, possibly a read error. This sample also contains other DNA sequences that code for the same CDR3. This chain connects TRBV30 to TRBJ2-1; 9 positions match TRBD1. This CDR3 has 13 amino acids. The germline gives CDR1 GTSNPN, CDR2 SVGIG (reference sequence). The CDR3 DNA reads TGCGCCTGGAGTACAGGGGGCAGGAATGAGCAGTTCTTC. This encodes CAWSTGGRNEQFF.

The chain employs TRBV5-1 and TRBJ1-1; 7 positions match TRBD1. Unmatched junction bases numbered 5, after V lost 8 bases and J lost 1 base. The V gene's germline CDR1 is SGHRS and CDR2 YFSETQ. This CDR3 has 13 residues. CDR3 amino acids: CASSGTANTEAFF. For the CDR3, the DNA is TGCGCCAGTTCCGGGACAGCGAACACTGAAGCTTTCTTT.

A remark on this clone: One end of the junction varies from germline; a read error may be responsible. The chain employs TRBV7-9 and TRBJ2-5, with 9 positions matching TRBD2. This CDR3 region has 15 residues. CDR1 is SEHNR, CDR2 FQNEAQ, per germline (reference sequence). The CDR3 loop reads CSSSLGVLAGETQYF. Here the CDR3 DNA reads TGTTCCAGCAGCTTAGGGGTACTAGCGGGAGAGACCCAGTACTTC.

This clone was counted a single time. The J gene is TRBJ1-5, the V gene TRBV2; no firm D call. Germline V gives CDR1 SNHLY, CDR2 FYNNEI. Trimming stripped 4 bases from V and 0 bases from J, with 7 bases between. This CDR3 has 14 amino acids. The CDR3 DNA reads as TGTGCCAGCAGTGTCCAGGCTAGCAATCAGCCCCAGCATTTT. Protein sequence: CASSVQASNQPQHF.

This clone showed up just a few times. The chain couples TRBV4-2 to TRBJ2-5; 9 bases map to TRBD2. The germline V gene encodes CDR1 LGHNA and CDR2 YNFKEQ. This CDR3 is built from 15 residues. With 1 base clipped from V and 5 bases from J, the junction kept 5 bases outside the gene matches. Here the CDR3 DNA reads TGTGCCAGCAGCCAAGGGGCTAGCGGGGTCGAGACCCAGTACTTC. It yields the protein CASSQGASGVETQYF.

The chain links TRBV9 to TRBJ1-2, with 8 nucleotides matching TRBD1. From germline, CDR1 is SGDLS and CDR2 YYNGEE. Losses at the gene ends were 0 bases for V and 8 bases for J; bases not matched to a gene: 6. The CDR3 is made up of 14 amino acids. The CDR3 DNA follows: TGTGCCAGCAGCGTAGGGCAGGGGGCATACGGCTACACCTTC. This encodes CASSVGQGAYGYTF.

The V and J genes are TRBV29-1 and TRBJ1-1, with TRBD1 identical over 8 bases. The CDR3 loop spans 12 amino acids. The V and J ends lost 6 bases and 6 bases, in that order; junction bases with no gene match: 6. Looked up from germline, CDR1 is SQVTM and CDR2 is ANQGSEA. The CDR3 protein is CSVDRGGAEAFF. The CDR3 coding sequence is TGCAGCGTAGACAGGGGAGGGGCTGAAGCTTTCTTT.

The chain uses TRBV10-3 and TRBJ2-6; perhaps TRBD1 as D (5 bases). The CDR3 has 16 residues. Germline CDR1 is ENHRY and CDR2 is SYGVKD. Between the trimmed V and J ends, which lost 6 bases and 0 bases, there was a span of 12 bases. For the CDR3, the DNA is TGTGCCATCAGCTTAGAACAGGTCTCTGGGGCCAACGTCCTGACTTTC. Its protein is CAISLEQVSGANVLTF.

The chain recombines TRBV4-2 with TRBJ1-5; D may be TRBD1 (6 bases). Germline values: CDR1 LGHNA, CDR2 YNFKEQ. Trimming cost V 4 bases and J 3 bases, with 13 bases left between them. The length of the CDR3 is 15 residues. DNA of the CDR3: TGTGCCAGCAGCCCAACACAGGGAGACAATCAGCCCCAGCATTTT. This codes for CASSPTQGDNQPQHF.

V and J are TRBV10-3 and TRBJ1-2; 11 nucleotides line up with TRBD1. This CDR3 has 12 residues. Germline CDR1 is ENHRY and CDR2 is SYGVKD. V lost 11 bases to trimming and J lost 3 bases; unmatched junction nucleotides: 2. The CDR3 is CAGQGADYGYTF. The CDR3 DNA reads as TGTGCCGGACAGGGGGCGGACTATGGCTACACCTTC.

This rearrangement joins TRBV28 to TRBJ1-1; perhaps TRBD1 as D (6 bases). Germline V gives CDR1 MDHEN, CDR2 SYDVKM. V was trimmed by 3 bases and J by 4 bases, leaving 9 bases between them. The CDR3 is 13 amino acids. CDR3 sequence (DNA): TGTGCCAGCAGTTTCCAGGGGAGCACTGAAGCTTTCTTT. Its protein is CASSFQGSTEAFF.

Only a few counts were recorded for this clone. V and J are TRBV10-3 and TRBJ1-1; perhaps TRBD1 as D (6 bases). Germline loops: CDR1 ENHRY, CDR2 SYGVKD. Between the trimmed V and J ends, which lost 3 bases and 4 bases, there was a span of 12 bases. This CDR3 comprises 14 residues. The CDR3 DNA follows: TGTGCCATCAGTGAAGCGGGACACATCACTGAAGCTTTCTTT. Its translation is CAISEAGHITEAFF.

This chain uses TRBV2 with TRBJ2-4, with TRBD2 matching 7 bases. V shed 1 base, J shed 5 bases, and the junction held 8 bases outside the gene matches. CDR3 length: 16 amino acids. Germline loops: CDR1 SNHLY, CDR2 FYNNEI. In DNA, the CDR3 is TGTGCCAGCAGTGAAGTGGTGGGGGGGGTGGAAAACATTCAGTACTTC. The encoded protein is CASSEVVGGVENIQYF.

This clone was seen a handful of times. The rearrangement uses TRBV27 and TRBJ1-2, with D uncertain. V was trimmed by 3 bases and J by 8 bases, leaving 13 bases between them. This CDR3 has 13 residues. Germline CDR1 MNHEY, CDR2 SMNVEV (reference sequence). CDR3 coding DNA: TGTGCCAGCAGTTTTGAGGGATTTGTAGGCTACACCTTC. It encodes CASSFEGFVGYTF.

V and J are TRBV5-5 and TRBJ2-5, with 7 bases lining up with TRBD2. The CDR3 runs to 16 residues. Germline CDR1 reads SGHKS; CDR2 reads YYEKEE (reference sequence). The V and J ends lost 2 bases and 2 bases, in that order; junction bases with no gene match: 9. CDR3 nucleotides: TGTGCCAGCAGCTTATTACCTAGCGGATTACAAGAGACCCAGTACTTC. This gives the protein CASSLLPSGLQETQYF. Drawing the rest from reference TRBV5-5 and TRBJ2-5, the complete variable domain is DAGVTQSPTHLIKTRGQQVTLRCSPISGHKSVSWYQQVLGQGPQFIFQYYEKEERGRGNFPDRFSARQFPNYSSELNVNALLLGDSALYLCASSLLPSGLQETQYFGPGTRLLVL.

V is TRBV28 and J is TRBJ1-4; 11 nucleotides match TRBD1. The CDR3 loop spans 16 amino acids. The J segment lost 1 base and the V segment lost 5 bases, leaving 3 bases of the junction unmatched. CDR1 is MDHEN and CDR2 is SYDVKM in the germline V gene. The CDR3 region is CASSLGTGGTNEKLFF. Written as DNA, the CDR3 is TGTGCCAGCAGTCTCGGGACAGGGGGAACTAATGAAAAACTGTTTTTT.

The chain recombines TRBV28 with TRBJ2-7; 14 bases fit TRBD2. V dropped 7 bases and J dropped 6; count of bases not matched to a gene: 14. The CDR3 has 17 amino acids. Looked up from germline, CDR1 is MDHEN and CDR2 is SYDVKM. This CDR3 is CASTRGLAGGIPLEQYF. DNA of the CDR3: TGTGCCAGCACCCGTGGACTAGCGGGAGGAATCCCGCTCGAGCAGTACTTC.

The chain uses TRBV5-1 and TRBJ2-5; 9 bases align to TRBD1. The ends lost 5 bases at V and 1 base at J; junction bases unmatched: 3. CDR1 and CDR2 (germline): SGHRS, YFSETQ. The CDR3 runs 14 residues. The CDR3: CASSMDRGQETQYF. CDR3 sequence (DNA): TGCGCCAGCAGTATGGACAGGGGCCAAGAGACCCAGTACTTC.

V usage is TRBV18 and J usage is TRBJ2-5; 8 nucleotides align to TRBD1. The CDR3 spans 15 residues. Germline V gene lookup returns CDR1 KGHSH and CDR2 LQKENI. J lost 2 bases, V lost 0 bases, and 2 bases had no gene match. The CDR3 bases are TGTGCCAGCTCACCACCGGGACAGGTACAAGAGACCCAGTACTTC. Translating gives CASSPPGQVQETQYF.